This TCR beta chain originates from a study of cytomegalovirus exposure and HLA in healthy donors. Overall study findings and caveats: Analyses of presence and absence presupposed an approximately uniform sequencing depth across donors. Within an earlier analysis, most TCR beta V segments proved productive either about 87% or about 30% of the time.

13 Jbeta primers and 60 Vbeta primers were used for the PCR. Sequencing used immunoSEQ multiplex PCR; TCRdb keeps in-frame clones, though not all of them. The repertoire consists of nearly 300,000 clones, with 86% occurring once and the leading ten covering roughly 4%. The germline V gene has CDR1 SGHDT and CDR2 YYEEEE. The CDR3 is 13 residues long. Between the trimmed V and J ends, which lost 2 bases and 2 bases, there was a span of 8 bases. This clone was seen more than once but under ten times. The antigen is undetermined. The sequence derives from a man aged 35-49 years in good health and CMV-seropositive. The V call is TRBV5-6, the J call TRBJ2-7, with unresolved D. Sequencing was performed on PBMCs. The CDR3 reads CASSFLSPYEQYF. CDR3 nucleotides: TGTGCCAGCAGCTTCTTAAGCCCCTACGAGCAGTACTTC.